One sample yielded the 12 T cell receptor beta chains listed below, sequenced in a study of response to subunit inactivated influenza vaccine. TCRdb re-derived calls from the RT-PCR reads in MiXCR, one entry per CDR3 protein. The table records approximately 230,000 distinct CDR3 sequences, approximately 12% of them present only once. This material consisted of non-naive T cells sorted from PBMCs, taken 14 to 15 days before vaccination. These receptors were collected from a man aged 50-59 years who received an inactivated influenza vaccine.

This clonotype has ten or more counts. This chain connects TRBV10-3 to TRBJ1-1; D not resolved. Between the trimmed V and J ends, which lost 0 bases and 0 bases, there was a span of 5 bases. This CDR3 has 14 residues. Germline CDR1 is ENHRY and CDR2 is SYGVKD. This CDR3 is CAISESGMNTEAFF. The CDR3 nucleotides read TGTGCCATCAGTGAGTCGGGGATGAACACTGAAGCTTTCTTT.

This clonotype was found many times. The V and J genes are TRBV7-9 and TRBJ1-6; 9 nucleotides agree with TRBD1. After removal of 5 bases from V and 12 bases from J, the junction contained 8 bases not matched to a gene. This CDR3 contains 14 residues. Per the germline V gene, CDR1 is SEHNR and CDR2 is FQNEAQ (reference sequence). The CDR3 nucleotides are TGTGCCAGCAGCCAGGGACAGGGAGTTGGACCCCTCCACTTT. Translating it yields CASSQGQGVGPLHF.

This clonotype was observed a handful of times. The chain uses TRBV28 and TRBJ2-5; 8 nucleotides agree with TRBD1. The CDR3 runs 16 residues. Germline trimming cut 4 bases from V and 5 bases from J; bases unmatched to any gene: 12. Germline V gene data show CDR1 as MDHEN and CDR2 as SYDVKM. For the CDR3, the DNA is TGTGCCAGCAGTTCCCCCCGGACAGGGCCTGAGGAGACCCAGTACTTC. It is translated as CASSSPRTGPEETQYF.

The chain is built from TRBV7-2 and TRBJ2-7; tentatively, D is TRBD2 (6 bases). The CDR3 contains 13 residues. Looked up from germline, CDR1 is SGHTA and CDR2 is FQGNSA. The V end lost 7 bases, the J end lost 2 bases, and 12 bases lay between the germline ends. The CDR3 protein is CASTVAGPYEQYF. CDR3 nucleotides: TGTGCCAGCACCGTCGCGGGGCCCTACGAGCAGTACTTC.

CDR3 residues: CASSLEAGEQETQYF. CDR3 DNA: TGCGCCAGCAGCTTGGAGGCGGGGGAACAAGAGACCCAGTACTTC. The chain has TRBV5-1 and TRBJ2-5; 7 nucleotides agree with TRBD2. CDR3 length: 15 residues. Looked up from germline, CDR1 is SGHRS and CDR2 is YFSETQ. J gave up 2 bases and V 0 bases, and 4 bases lay outside the gene matches.

This clonotype was seen more than once but under ten times. The chain couples TRBV11-2 to TRBJ2-7, with unresolved D. Deletions cut 3 bases from V and 2 bases from J, with 14 bases between. There are 15 residues in the CDR3. Looked up from germline, CDR1 is SGHAT and CDR2 is FQNNGV. The CDR3 DNA reads TGTGCCAGCAGCTTTCTATCGACTTCTCCCTACGAGCAGTACTTC. It translates to CASSFLSTSPYEQYF.

This chain joins TRBV10-3 and TRBJ2-3; 7 bases match TRBD1. The J segment lost 1 base and the V segment lost 11 bases, leaving 21 bases of the junction unmatched. Per the germline V gene, CDR1 is ENHRY and CDR2 is SYGVKD. There are 18 residues in the CDR3. CDR3: CAASPSRGRLSGTDTQYF. In nucleotides, the CDR3 is TGTGCCGCCAGCCCTTCGAGGGGGCGTCTTAGTGGCACAGATACGCAGTATTTT.

The genes are TRBV29-1 and TRBJ2-6; 7 nucleotides match TRBD1. Per germline, CDR1 SQVTM and CDR2 ANQGSEA. V dropped 4 bases and J dropped 2; count of bases not matched to a gene: 5. This CDR3 has 15 residues. In DNA form, the CDR3 reads TGCAGCGTTGGGACAGGAAATACTGGGGCCAACGTCCTGACTTTC. It yields the protein CSVGTGNTGANVLTF.

The chain couples TRBV24-1 to TRBJ1-1; D not resolved. The CDR3 sequence is 14 residues long. The germline V gene has CDR1 KGHDR and CDR2 SFDVKD. The V and J ends lost 7 bases and 1 base respectively, with 12 bases between them. CDR3: CATSPAGSNTEAFF. The CDR3, as DNA: TGTGCCACCAGCCCGGCGGGCTCGAACACTGAAGCTTTCTTT.

The chain employs TRBV9 and TRBJ2-1; D not certain. The CDR3 covers 22 residues. Deletions cut 2 bases from V and 0 bases from J, with 30 bases between. Germline assignment: CDR1 SGDLS and CDR2 YYNGEE. CDR3 in DNA: TGTGCCAGCAGCGTGTCCCTCCCGAACGGTCCCCGGAGACGGTTCTCCTACAATGAGCAGTTCTTC. Translated, it gives CASSVSLPNGPRRRFSYNEQFF.

Only a few counts were recorded for this clonotype. This rearrangement joins TRBV5-1 to TRBJ2-7; D is possibly TRBD2 (7 bases). This CDR3 comprises 19 residues. With 0 bases removed from V and 3 bases from J, the gap between germline ends came to 25 bases. Germline V gene data show CDR1 as SGHRS and CDR2 as YFSETQ. The CDR3 reads CASSLGGLGGTTKHYEQYF. The CDR3 nucleotides read TGCGCCAGCAGCTTGGGGGGTCTCGGGGGGACAACCAAACACTACGAGCAGTACTTC.

There are a few counts of this clonotype. The V call is TRBV19, the J call TRBJ1-1; D is ambiguous. V was trimmed by 3 bases and J by 8 bases, leaving 16 bases between them. This CDR3 contains 14 residues. Germline CDR1 is LNHDA and CDR2 is SQIVND (reference sequence). CDR3 nucleotide sequence: TGTGCCAGTAGTATTGGGTACTGGGAGGTCGAAGCTTTCTTT. This translates into CASSIGYWEVEAFF. The entire variable domain, with the rest obtained from reference TRBV19 and TRBJ1-1, is as follows: DGGITQSPKYLFRKEGQNVTLSCEQNLNHDAMYWYRQDPGQGLRLIYYSQIVNDFQKGDIAEGYSVSREKKESFPLTVTSAQKNPTAFYLCASSIGYWEVEAFFGQGTRLTVV.